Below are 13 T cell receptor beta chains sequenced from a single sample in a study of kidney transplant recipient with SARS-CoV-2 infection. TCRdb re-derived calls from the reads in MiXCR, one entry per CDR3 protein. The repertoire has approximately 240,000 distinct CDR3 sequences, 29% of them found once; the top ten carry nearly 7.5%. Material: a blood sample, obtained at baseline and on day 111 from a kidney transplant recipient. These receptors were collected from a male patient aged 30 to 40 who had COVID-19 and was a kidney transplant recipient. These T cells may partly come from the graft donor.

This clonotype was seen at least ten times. CDR3 nucleotides: TGCAGTGCTAGAGATGGATCCGGGAGGACAGGGAATGAAAAACTGTTTTTT. This encodes CSARDGSGRTGNEKLFF. The chain uses TRBV20-1 and TRBJ1-4; 8 bases are a match to TRBD1. The germline V gene encodes CDR1 DFQATT and CDR2 SNEGSKA (reference sequence). V was pared by 0 bases and J by 5 bases, with 11 bases of the junction left unmatched. The CDR3 is 17 residues long.

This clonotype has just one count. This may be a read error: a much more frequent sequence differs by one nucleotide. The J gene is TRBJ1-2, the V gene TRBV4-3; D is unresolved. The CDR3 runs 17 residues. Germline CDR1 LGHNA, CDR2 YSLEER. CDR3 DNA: TGCGCCGGCAGCACGAGGATAGGACGTCGAAAGACCTATGGCTACACCTTC. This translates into CAGSTRIGRRKTYGYTF.

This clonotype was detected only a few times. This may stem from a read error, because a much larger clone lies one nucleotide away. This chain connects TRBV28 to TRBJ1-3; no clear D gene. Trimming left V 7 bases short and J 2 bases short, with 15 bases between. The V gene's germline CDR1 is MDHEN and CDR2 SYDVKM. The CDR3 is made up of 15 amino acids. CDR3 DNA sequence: TGTGCCAGCACTGGGAGTACCGGCCCTGGAAACACCATATATTTT. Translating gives CASTGSTGPGNTIYF.

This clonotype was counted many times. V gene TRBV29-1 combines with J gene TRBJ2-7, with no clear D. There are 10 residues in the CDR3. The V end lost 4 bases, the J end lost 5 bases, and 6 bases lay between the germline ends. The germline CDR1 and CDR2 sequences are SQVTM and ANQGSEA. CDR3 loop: CSVVQNEQYF. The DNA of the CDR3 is TGCAGCGTTGTGCAGAACGAGCAGTACTTC.

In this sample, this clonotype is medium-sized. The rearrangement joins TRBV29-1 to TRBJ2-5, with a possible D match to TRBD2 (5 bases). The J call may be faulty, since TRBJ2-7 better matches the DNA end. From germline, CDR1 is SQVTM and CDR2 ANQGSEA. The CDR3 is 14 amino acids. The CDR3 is CSVDGDGSSYEQYF. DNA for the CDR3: TGCAGCGTTGACGGGGATGGGAGCTCCTACGAGCAGTACTTC.

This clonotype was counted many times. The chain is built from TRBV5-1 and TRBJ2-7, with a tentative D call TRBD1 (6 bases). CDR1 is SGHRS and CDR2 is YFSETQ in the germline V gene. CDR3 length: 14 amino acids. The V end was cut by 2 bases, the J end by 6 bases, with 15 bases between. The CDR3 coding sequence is TGCGCCAGCAGCTTACAGACAGGTCTTGTCGAGCAGTACTTC. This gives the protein CASSLQTGLVEQYF. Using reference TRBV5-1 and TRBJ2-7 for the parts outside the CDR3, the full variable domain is KAGVTQTPRYLIKTRGQQVTLSCSPISGHRSVSWYQQTPGQGLQFLFEYFSETQRNKGNFPGRFSGRQFSNSRSEMNVSTLELGDSALYLCASSLQTGLVEQYFGPGTRLTVT.

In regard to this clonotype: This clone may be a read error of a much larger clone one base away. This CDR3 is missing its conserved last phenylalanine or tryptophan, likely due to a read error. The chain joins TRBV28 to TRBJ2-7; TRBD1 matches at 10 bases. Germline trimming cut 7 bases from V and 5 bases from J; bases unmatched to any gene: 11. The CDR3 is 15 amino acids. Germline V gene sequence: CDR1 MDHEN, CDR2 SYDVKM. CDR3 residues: CASKISGTGADEQYL. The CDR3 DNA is TGTGCCAGCAAAATTTCCGGGACAGGGGCCGACGAGCAGTACCTC.

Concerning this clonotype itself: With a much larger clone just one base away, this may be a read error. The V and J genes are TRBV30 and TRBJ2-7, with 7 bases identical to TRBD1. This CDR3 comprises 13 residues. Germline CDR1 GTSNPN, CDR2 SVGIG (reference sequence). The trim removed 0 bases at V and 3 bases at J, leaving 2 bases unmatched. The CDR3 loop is CAWSVGGSYEQYF. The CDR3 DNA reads TGTGCCTGGAGTGTAGGGGGCAGCTACGAGCAGTACTTC.

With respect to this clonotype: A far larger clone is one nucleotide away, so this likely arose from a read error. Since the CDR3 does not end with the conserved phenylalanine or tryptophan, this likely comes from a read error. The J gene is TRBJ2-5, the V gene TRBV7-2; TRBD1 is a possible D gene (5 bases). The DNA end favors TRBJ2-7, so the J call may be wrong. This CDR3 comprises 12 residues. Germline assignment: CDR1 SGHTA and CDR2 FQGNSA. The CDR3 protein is CASSFQGYEQYS. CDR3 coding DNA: TGTGCCAGCAGCTTTCAGGGCTACGAGCAGTACTCC.

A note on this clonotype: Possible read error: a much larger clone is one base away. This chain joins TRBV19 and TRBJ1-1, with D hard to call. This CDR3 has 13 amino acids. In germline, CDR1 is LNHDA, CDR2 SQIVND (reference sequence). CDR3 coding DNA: TGTGCCGGTAGTATAGGCAACCAGCATGCGGCTTTCTTT. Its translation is CAGSIGNQHAAFF.

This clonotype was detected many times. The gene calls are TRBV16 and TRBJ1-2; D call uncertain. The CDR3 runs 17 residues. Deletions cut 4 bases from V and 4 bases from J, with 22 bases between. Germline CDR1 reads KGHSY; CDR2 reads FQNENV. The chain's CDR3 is CASSLTKVVRKTYGYTF. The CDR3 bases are TGTGCCAGCAGCCTTACGAAGGTCGTTAGAAAGACCTATGGCTACACCTTC.

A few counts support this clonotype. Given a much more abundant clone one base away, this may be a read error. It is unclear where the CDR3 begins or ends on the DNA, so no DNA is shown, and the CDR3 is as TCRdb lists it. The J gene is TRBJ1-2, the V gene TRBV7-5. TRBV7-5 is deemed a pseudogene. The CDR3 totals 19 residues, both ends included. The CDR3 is CISVPELKSEVGKTCGYTF.

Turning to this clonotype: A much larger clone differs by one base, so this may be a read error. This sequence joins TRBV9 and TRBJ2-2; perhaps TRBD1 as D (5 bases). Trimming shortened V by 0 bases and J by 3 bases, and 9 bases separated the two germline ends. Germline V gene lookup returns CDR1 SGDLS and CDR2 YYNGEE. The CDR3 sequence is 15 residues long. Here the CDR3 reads CASSVVRGHTGELFF. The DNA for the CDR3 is TGTGCCAGCAGCGTAGTAAGGGGCCACACCGGGGAGCTGTTTTTT.